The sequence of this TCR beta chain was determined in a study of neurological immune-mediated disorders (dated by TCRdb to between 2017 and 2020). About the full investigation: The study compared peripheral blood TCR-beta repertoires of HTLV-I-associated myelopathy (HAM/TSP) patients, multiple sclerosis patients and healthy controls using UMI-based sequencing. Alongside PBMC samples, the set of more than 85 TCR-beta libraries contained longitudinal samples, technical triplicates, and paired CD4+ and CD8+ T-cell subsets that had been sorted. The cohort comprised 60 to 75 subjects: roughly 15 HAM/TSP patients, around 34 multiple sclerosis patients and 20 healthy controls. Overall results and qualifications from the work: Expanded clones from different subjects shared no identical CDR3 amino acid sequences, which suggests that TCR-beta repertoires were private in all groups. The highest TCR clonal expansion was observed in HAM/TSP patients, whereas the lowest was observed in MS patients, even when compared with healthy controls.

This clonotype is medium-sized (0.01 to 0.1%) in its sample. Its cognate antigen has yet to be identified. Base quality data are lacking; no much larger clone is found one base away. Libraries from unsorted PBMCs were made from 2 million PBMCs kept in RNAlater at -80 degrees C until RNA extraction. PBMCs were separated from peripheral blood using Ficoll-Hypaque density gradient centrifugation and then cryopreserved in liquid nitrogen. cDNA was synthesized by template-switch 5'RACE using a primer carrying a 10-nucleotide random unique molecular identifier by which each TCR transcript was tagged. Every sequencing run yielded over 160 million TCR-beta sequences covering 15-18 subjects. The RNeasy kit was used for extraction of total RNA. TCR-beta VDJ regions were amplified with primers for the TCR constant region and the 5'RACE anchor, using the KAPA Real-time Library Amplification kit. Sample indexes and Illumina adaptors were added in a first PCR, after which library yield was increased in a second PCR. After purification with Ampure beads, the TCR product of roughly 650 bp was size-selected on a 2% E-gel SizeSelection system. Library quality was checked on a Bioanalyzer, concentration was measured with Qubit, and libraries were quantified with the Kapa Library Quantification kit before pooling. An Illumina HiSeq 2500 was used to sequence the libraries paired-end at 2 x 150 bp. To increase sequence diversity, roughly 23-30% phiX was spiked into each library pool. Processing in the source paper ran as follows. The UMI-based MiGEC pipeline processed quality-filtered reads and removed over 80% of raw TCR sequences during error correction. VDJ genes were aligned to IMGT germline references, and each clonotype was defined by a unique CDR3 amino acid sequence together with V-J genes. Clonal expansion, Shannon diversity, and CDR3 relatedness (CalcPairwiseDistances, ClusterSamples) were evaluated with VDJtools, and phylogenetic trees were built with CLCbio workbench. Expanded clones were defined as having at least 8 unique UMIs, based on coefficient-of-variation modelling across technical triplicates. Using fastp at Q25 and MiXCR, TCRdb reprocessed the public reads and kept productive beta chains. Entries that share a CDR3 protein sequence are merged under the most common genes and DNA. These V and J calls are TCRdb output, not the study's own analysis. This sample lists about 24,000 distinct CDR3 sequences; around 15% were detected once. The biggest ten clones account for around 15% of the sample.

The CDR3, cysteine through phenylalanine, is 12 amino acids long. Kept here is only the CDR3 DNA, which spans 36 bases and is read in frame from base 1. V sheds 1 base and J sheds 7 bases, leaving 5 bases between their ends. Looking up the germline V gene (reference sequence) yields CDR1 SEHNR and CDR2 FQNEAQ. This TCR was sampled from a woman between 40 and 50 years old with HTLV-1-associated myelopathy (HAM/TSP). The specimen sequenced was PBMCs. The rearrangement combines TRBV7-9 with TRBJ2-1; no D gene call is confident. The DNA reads TGTGCCAGCAGCTTAGGGGTGAATGAGCAGTTCTTC. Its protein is CASSLGVNEQFF.